The 20 T cell receptor beta chains below all came from one sample that was sequenced in a study of control samples from healthy donors and cancer patients. Here immunoSEQ multiplex PCR was the method, and the copy in TCRdb shows in-frame clones only, minus some. Of around 180,000 clones listed, about 90% are singletons. The source material was blood. Every receptor here comes from a woman between 25 and 40 years old in good health.

The rearrangement uses TRBV4-1 and TRBJ2-1; D is possibly TRBD1 or TRBD2 (5 bases each). CDR3 length equals 16 residues. The germline V and J ends were trimmed by 4 bases and 2 bases, with 15 bases remaining between them. Germline V gives CDR1 MGHRA, CDR2 YSYEKL. CDR3: CASSPSERGTYNEQFF. CDR3 coding DNA: TGCGCCAGCAGCCCGTCCGAGAGGGGAACCTACAATGAGCAGTTCTTC.

V usage is TRBV5-4 and J usage is TRBJ2-6; D may match TRBD1 or TRBD2 (6 bases each). Trimming stripped 1 base from V and 0 bases from J, with 11 bases between. Per the germline V gene, CDR1 is SGHNT and CDR2 is YYREEE (reference sequence). CDR3 length equals 17 residues. CDR3 DNA sequence: TGTGCCAGCAGCTTGAAGGCGGGACACTCTGGGGCCAACGTCCTGACTTTC. Its protein is CASSLKAGHSGANVLTF.

The chain has TRBV5-1 and TRBJ2-3; TRBD2 aligns across 10 bases. The junction had 4 bases not matched to a gene; V was cut back by 2 bases and J by 1 base. CDR3 length: 16 residues. Germline CDR1 and CDR2: SGHRS and YFSETQ. The CDR3 DNA follows: TGCGCCAGCAGCTTCCCTACTAGCGGGGGCACAGATACGCAGTATTTT. It yields the protein CASSFPTSGGTDTQYF.

The chain employs TRBV24-1 and TRBJ1-2; D is undetermined. Germline V gene data show CDR1 as KGHDR and CDR2 as SFDVKD. Trimming removed 5 bases from V and 2 bases from J, with 17 bases in between. The CDR3 sequence is 16 residues long. The DNA of the CDR3 is TGTGCCACCAGTGCCCCTCCCGGTGCTGGGAACTATGGCTACACCTTC. It is translated as CATSAPPGAGNYGYTF.

J is TRBJ1-2 and V is TRBV5-6; the D gene is possibly TRBD1 (6 bases). The V gene lost 6 bases and the J gene lost 4 bases, with 16 bases spanning the gap. There are 14 residues in the CDR3. Germline V gene sequence: CDR1 SGHDT, CDR2 YYEEEE. The CDR3 coding sequence is TGTGCCAGCACCAGGTCTTGGGGGCCCTATGGCTACACCTTC. Its protein product is CASTRSWGPYGYTF.

The V call is TRBV28, the J call TRBJ2-5; 11 bases line up with TRBD2. Germline V lookup: CDR1 MDHEN, CDR2 SYDVKM. This CDR3 region has 14 residues. V lost 10 bases and J lost 3; bases outside the gene matches: 7. The CDR3 coding sequence is TGTGCCACCCGACTAGCGGGATTAGAAGAGACCCAGTACTTC. Amino acids: CATRLAGLEETQYF.

The CDR3 DNA reads as TGTGCCAGTAGAGAGCTGGCGGGTAACTATGGCTACACCTTC. Its translation: CASRELAGNYGYTF. V is TRBV19 and J is TRBJ1-2; D remains unclear. The CDR3 loop spans 14 amino acids. The V and J ends lost 6 bases and 1 base respectively, with 12 bases between them. Germline V gives CDR1 LNHDA, CDR2 SQIVND (reference sequence).

This chain connects TRBV9 to TRBJ2-2; 9 bases match TRBD2. This CDR3 contains 17 residues. V shed 4 bases, J shed 5 bases, and the junction held 12 bases outside the gene matches. Germline assignment: CDR1 SGDLS and CDR2 YYNGEE. CDR3 nucleotides: TGTGCCAGCAGCCCAAGTCCAGCGGGAGGTGGTACCGGGGAGCTGTTTTTT. Its translation: CASSPSPAGGGTGELFF.

The chain employs TRBV18 and TRBJ2-7; D is ambiguous. V was trimmed by 0 bases and J by 2 bases, leaving 8 bases between them. Germline CDR1 KGHSH, CDR2 LQKENI. The CDR3 extends over 14 amino acids. The CDR3 loop is CASSPPGRTYEQYF. The CDR3 region has the DNA TGTGCCAGCTCACCACCCGGCAGAACCTACGAGCAGTACTTC.

V is TRBV5-5 and J is TRBJ1-6, with no clear D. Per the germline V gene, CDR1 is SGHKS and CDR2 is YYEKEE (reference sequence). The CDR3 has 16 residues. V was trimmed by 0 bases and J by 7 bases, leaving 14 bases between them. CDR3 DNA: TGTGCCAGCAGCTTGGTTAGCGGGCATGTGAATTCACCCCTCCACTTT. It yields the protein CASSLVSGHVNSPLHF.

The V call is TRBV9, the J call TRBJ2-3; 11 bases align to TRBD2. This CDR3 is built from 16 residues. V lost 4 bases to trimming and J lost 3 bases; unmatched junction nucleotides: 7. Germline V gives CDR1 SGDLS, CDR2 YYNGEE. CDR3 coding DNA: TGTGCCAGCAGCCCCCCCGGGACTAGCGGTACAGATACGCAGTATTTT. Its translation is CASSPPGTSGTDTQYF.

This chain uses TRBV11-2 with TRBJ2-7; D possibly corresponds to TRBD1 (7 bases). This CDR3 is 14 amino acids long. CDR1 is SGHAT and CDR2 is FQNNGV in the germline V gene. The V gene lost 0 bases and the J gene lost 4 bases, with 10 bases spanning the gap. CDR3: CASSLDQGGYEQYF. In nucleotides, the CDR3 is TGTGCCAGCAGCTTAGATCAGGGGGGTTACGAGCAGTACTTC.

The chain has TRBV6-1 and TRBJ2-7; D tentatively fits TRBD1 or TRBD2 (6 bases each). The V gene's germline CDR1 is MNHNS and CDR2 SASEGT. The CDR3 spans 14 residues. V was cut by 0 bases and J by 3 bases, with 9 bases left in between. The CDR3 loop is CASSEAGGRYEQYV. As DNA, the CDR3 is TGTGCCAGCAGTGAAGCGGGGGGCCGCTACGAGCAGTACGTC.

The chain couples TRBV21-1 to TRBJ1-4. TRBV21-1 is classified as a pseudogene. The CDR3 runs 13 residues. CDR3 DNA sequence: TGTGCCAGCACCATTCAGCGAGTTGAAAAACTGTTTTTT. It is translated as CASTIQRVEKLFF.

The V gene is TRBV2, the J gene TRBJ1-2; the D is unclear. CDR1 SNHLY and CDR2 FYNNEI come from the germline V gene. Between the trimmed V and J ends, which lost 9 bases and 6 bases, there was a span of 17 bases. The CDR3 is 13 amino acids. CDR3 amino acids: CARRSGGADGYTF. The CDR3 coding sequence is TGTGCCAGGAGGAGTGGAGGTGCGGATGGCTACACCTTC.

This clone was counted a single time. The chain carries TRBV5-1 and TRBJ2-1; D not certain. Germline V gives CDR1 SGHRS, CDR2 YFSETQ. V lost 4 bases to trimming and J lost 3 bases, with 8 bases between them. The CDR3 has 13 residues. The CDR3 DNA reads TGCGCCAGCAGCCGAGACCTCTACAATGAGCAGTTCTTC. Amino acid sequence: CASSRDLYNEQFF.

The chain links TRBV4-1 to TRBJ2-5, with 9 positions matching TRBD2. After removal of 1 base from V and 1 base from J, the junction contained 7 bases not matched to a gene. The CDR3 contains 17 residues. Germline values: CDR1 MGHRA, CDR2 YSYEKL. The CDR3 region has the DNA TGCGCCAGCAGCCAAGCAAAGGCTAGCGGGACCCAAGAGACCCAGTACTTC. Translation: CASSQAKASGTQETQYF.

The table lists this clone with a few counts. V usage is TRBV25-1 and J usage is TRBJ1-1, with D uncertain. Germline loops: CDR1 MGHDK, CDR2 SYGVNS. The CDR3 is 12 residues long. The V end lost 7 bases, the J end lost 1 base, and 7 bases lay between the germline ends. The CDR3 is CASTAGNTEAFF. Here the CDR3 DNA reads TGTGCCAGCACCGCGGGGAACACTGAAGCTTTCTTT. The whole variable domain, filled in from reference TRBV25-1 and TRBJ1-1, reads EADIYQTPRYLVIGTGKKITLECSQTMGHDKMYWYQQDPGMELHLIHYSYGVNSTEKGDLSSESTVSRIRTEHFPLTLESARPSHTSQYLCASTAGNTEAFFGQGTRLTVV.

This chain uses TRBV14 with TRBJ2-7; D gene ambiguous. Germline CDR1 and CDR2: SGHDN and FVKESK. V gave up 4 bases and J gave up 5 bases, with 12 bases separating them. The CDR3 sequence is 13 residues long. CDR3 protein: CASSPLGWHEQYF. DNA of the CDR3: TGTGCCAGCAGCCCGTTAGGGTGGCACGAGCAGTACTTC.

This chain connects TRBV3-1 (or the pseudogene TRBV3-2) to TRBJ2-1; no firm D call. CDR3 size: 15 residues. Deletions cut 0 bases from V and 8 bases from J, with 14 bases between. Germline V gives CDR1 LGHDT, CDR2 YNNKEL (reference sequence). The CDR3: CASSQEGWAGYEQFF. Here the CDR3 DNA reads TGTGCCAGCAGCCAAGAGGGTTGGGCCGGTTATGAGCAGTTCTTC.